This TCR beta chain was recovered during a study of blood T cell repertoires in COVID-19. Study-wide context: COVID-19 samples collected from the United States, Italy and Spain covered acute and convalescent phases.

Using immunoSEQ multiplex PCR, the repertoire was profiled, and TCRdb retains in-frame clones only, with some absent. The sample carries 300,000 to 400,000 clones, roughly 90% recorded once. The TCR was taken from a man aged 30-40 years with COVID-19, enrolled during active disease. The material sequenced was peripheral blood.

CDR3 sequence: CASSARGPSEEQYF. The DNA of the CDR3 is TGTGCCAGCAGCGCACGGGGTCCGTCTGAAGAGCAGTACTTC. The chain combines TRBV9 with TRBJ2-7; D possibly corresponds to TRBD2 (5 bases). Germline CDR1 reads SGDLS; CDR2 reads YYNGEE. Trimming shortened V by 3 bases and J by 7 bases, and 17 bases separated the two germline ends. The CDR3 is 14 amino acids.